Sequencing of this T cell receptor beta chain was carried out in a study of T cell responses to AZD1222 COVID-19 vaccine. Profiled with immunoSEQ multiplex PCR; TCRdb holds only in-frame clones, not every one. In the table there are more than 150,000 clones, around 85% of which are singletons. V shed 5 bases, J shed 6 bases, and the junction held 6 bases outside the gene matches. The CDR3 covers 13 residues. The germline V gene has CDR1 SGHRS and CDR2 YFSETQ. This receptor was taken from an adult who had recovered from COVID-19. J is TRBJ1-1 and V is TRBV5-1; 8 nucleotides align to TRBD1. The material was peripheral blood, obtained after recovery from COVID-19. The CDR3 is CASRQGESSEAFF. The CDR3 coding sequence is TGCGCCAGCAGACAGGGGGAGTCGTCTGAAGCTTTCTTT.